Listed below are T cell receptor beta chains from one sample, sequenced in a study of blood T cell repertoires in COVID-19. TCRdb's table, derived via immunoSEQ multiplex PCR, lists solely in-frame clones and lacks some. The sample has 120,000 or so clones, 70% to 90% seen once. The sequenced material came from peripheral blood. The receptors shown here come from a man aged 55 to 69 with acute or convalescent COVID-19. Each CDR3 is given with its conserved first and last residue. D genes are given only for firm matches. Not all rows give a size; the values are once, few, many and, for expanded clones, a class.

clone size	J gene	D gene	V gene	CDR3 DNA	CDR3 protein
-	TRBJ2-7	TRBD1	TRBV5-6	TGTGCCAGCAGGTCGACAGGGCCCCGCTACGAGCAGTACTTC	CASRSTGPRYEQYF
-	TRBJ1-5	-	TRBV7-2	TGTGCCAGCAGCGCAAGTCCCGGGTATGCGTCCCAGCATTTT	CASSASPGYASQHF
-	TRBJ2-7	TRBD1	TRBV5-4	TGTGCCAGCAGCACTGGACAGGGGGAAGTTTACGAGCAGTACTTC	CASSTGQGEVYEQYF
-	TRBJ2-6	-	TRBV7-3	TGTGCCAGCAGCTTAAGGGACACCCCAGGGGACTCTGGGGCCAACGTCCTGACTTTC	CASSLRDTPGDSGANVLTF
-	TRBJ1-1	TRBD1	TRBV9	TGTGCCAGCAGTGAACAGGGGGCGGGCACTGAAGCTTTCTTT	CASSEQGAGTEAFF
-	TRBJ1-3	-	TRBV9	TGTGCCAGCAGCGTAGAACAGCTCTCTGGAAACACCATATATTTT	CASSVEQLSGNTIYF
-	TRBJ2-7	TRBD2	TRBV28	TGTGCCAGCAGTTCCGGGACTAGCTCCTACGAGCAGTACTTC	CASSSGTSSYEQYF
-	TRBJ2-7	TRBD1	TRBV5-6	TGTGCCAGCAGCTTGGGTGGACAGGGCTCCTACGAGCAGTACTTC	CASSLGGQGSYEQYF
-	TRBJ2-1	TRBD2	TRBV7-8	TGTGCCAGCAGCTTCCCTGGAGTAGCGGGAGTATTCAGTACTGAGCAGTTCTTC	CASSFPGVAGVFSTEQFF
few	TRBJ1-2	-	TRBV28	TGTGCCAGCAGTTTGTCGGTGACAGCCAATGGCTACACCTTC	CASSLSVTANGYTF
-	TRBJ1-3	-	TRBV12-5	TGTGCTAGTGCCCTGGGGGGCTCTGGAAACACCATATATTTT	CASALGGSGNTIYF
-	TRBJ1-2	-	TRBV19	TGTGCCAGTAGTATGGTCGACAGCTATCCCGTCTATGGCTACACCTTC	CASSMVDSYPVYGYTF
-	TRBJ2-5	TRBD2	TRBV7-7	TGTGCCAGCAGTTCGACTAGCGGGACCCAAGAGACCCAGTACTTC	CASSSTSGTQETQYF
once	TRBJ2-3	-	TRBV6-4	TGTGCCAGCAGTTACGCGGGACAGCCTGCAGATACGCAGTATTTT	CASSYAGQPADTQYF
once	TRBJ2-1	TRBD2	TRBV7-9	TGTGCCAGCAGCACCGGGACTAGCGGGACGGATGAGCAGTTCTTC	CASSTGTSGTDEQFF
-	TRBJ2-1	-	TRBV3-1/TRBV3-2	TGTGCCAGCAGCCAGTCCAGCGAGAACAACAATGAGCAGTTCTTC	CASSQSSENNNEQFF
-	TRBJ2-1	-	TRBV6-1	TGTGCCAGCAGTGAACATGCGGGGTCGGACAATGAGCAGTTCTTC	CASSEHAGSDNEQFF
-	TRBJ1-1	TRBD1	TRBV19	TGTGCCAGTAGTATAACGACAGGGGGTAACACTGAAGCTTTCTTT	CASSITTGGNTEAFF
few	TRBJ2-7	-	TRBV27	TGTGCCAGCAGAACGGGGACCTACGAGCAGTACTTC	CASRTGTYEQYF
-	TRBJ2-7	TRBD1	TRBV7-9	TGTGCCAGCAGCTTGGGACAGCCCACCTCCGAGCAGTACTTC	CASSLGQPTSEQYF
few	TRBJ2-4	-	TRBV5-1	TGCGCCAGCAGCGGTGGTTCAGGGCAAGCCAAAAACATTCAGTACTTC	CASSGGSGQAKNIQYF
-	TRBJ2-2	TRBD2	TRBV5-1	TGCGCCAGCAGCCCTCCAGGTAGCGGGACGGTCGGGGAGCTGTTTTTT	CASSPPGSGTVGELFF
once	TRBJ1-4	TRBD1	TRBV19	TGTGCCAGTAGTGAAACCGGGACAGTCTTTTCAACTAATGAAAAACTGTTTTTT	CASSETGTVFSTNEKLFF
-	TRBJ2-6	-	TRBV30	TGTGCCTGGAACCATGACAGGTCCGGGGCCAACGTCCTGACTTTC	CAWNHDRSGANVLTF
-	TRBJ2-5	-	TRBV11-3	TGTGCCAGCAGCGCACAGGGGGGGCAAGAGACCCAGTACTTC	CASSAQGGQETQYF
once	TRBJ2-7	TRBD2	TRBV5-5	TGTGCCAGCAGCTTACTAGCGGGAGTCGGAGAGCAGTACTTC	CASSLLAGVGEQYF
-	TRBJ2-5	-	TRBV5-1	TGCGCCAGCAGCTTGGGCGACCGGAGGACCCAGTACTTC	CASSLGDRRTQYF
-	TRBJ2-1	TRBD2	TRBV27	TGTGCCAGCAGTTTACAGGGACTAGCGGGAGTCGAGCAGTTCTTC	CASSLQGLAGVEQFF
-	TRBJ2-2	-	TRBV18	TGTGCCAGCTCACCACCCGAGGGCTTTGGCACCGGGGAGCTGTTTTTT	CASSPPEGFGTGELFF
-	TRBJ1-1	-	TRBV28	TGTGCCAGCAGTTTCGGGGGGCGTTGGACTGAAGCTTTCTTT	CASSFGGRWTEAFF
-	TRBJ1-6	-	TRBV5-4	TGTGCCAGCAGCCGCGGTGCTTCACCCCTCCACTTT	CASSRGASPLHF
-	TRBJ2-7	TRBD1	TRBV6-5	TGTGCCAGCAGTACGTACAGGGGGCAGGAGCAGTACTTC	CASSTYRGQEQYF
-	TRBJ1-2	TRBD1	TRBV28	TGTGCCAGCAGTTTGCCGTCGACAGGGGTCTATGGCTACACCTTC	CASSLPSTGVYGYTF
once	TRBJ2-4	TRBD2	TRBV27	TGTGCCAGCAGTCCCCGGACTAGCGGGAGCGCGTTGGACATTCAGTACTTC	CASSPRTSGSALDIQYF
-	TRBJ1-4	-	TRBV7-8	TGTGCCAGCAGTATTAGCGGTAATGAAAAACTGTTTTTT	CASSISGNEKLFF
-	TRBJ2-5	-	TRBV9	TGTGCCAGCAGCCCAATCCAGGGGCGGGAGACCCAGTACTTC	CASSPIQGRETQYF
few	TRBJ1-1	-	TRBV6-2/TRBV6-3	TGTGCCAGCAGCCAACCTATTCCCATTCGGGACACTGAAGCTTTCTTT	CASSQPIPIRDTEAFF
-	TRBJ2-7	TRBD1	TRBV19	TGTGCCAGTAGTACTATACAGGGGACGGACTACGAGCAGTACTTC	CASSTIQGTDYEQYF
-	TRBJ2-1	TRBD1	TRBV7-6	TGTGCCAGCAGCGACCGGGACAGGGGCCCCCATGAGCAGTTCTTC	CASSDRDRGPHEQFF
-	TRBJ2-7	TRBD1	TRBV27	TGTGCCAGCAGTCCAATCCCGGGACAGGGGGTATACGAGCAGTACTTC	CASSPIPGQGVYEQYF
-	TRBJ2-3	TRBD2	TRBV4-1	TGCGCCAGCAGCCAAGATGAAGAGCTAGCGGGAGGGGTAGATACGCAGTATTTT	CASSQDEELAGGVDTQYF
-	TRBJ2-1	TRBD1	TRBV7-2	TGTGCCAGCAGCCAGTCAGGGGGCACCAATGAGCAGTTCTTC	CASSQSGGTNEQFF
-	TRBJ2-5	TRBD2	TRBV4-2	TGTGCCAGCAGCCAAGTACGGACTAGCGATGAAGAGACCCAGTACTTC	CASSQVRTSDEETQYF
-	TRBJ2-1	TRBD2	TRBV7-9	TGTGCCAGCAGCTCGGGACTAGCGGGAGTTAATGAGCAGTTCTTC	CASSSGLAGVNEQFF
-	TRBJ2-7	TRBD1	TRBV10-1	TGCGCCAGCAGTCGGGACAGCTACGAGCAGTACTTC	CASSRDSYEQYF
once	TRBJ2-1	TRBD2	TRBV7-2	TGTGCCAGCAGCCCAACTACTAGCCGGGGGGGCAATGAGCAGTTCTTC	CASSPTTSRGGNEQFF
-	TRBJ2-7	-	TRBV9	TGTGCCAGCAGCGTCTCACATACCTACGAGCAGTACTTC	CASSVSHTYEQYF
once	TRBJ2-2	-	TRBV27	TGTGCCAGCGGGGCCTCGGGCACCGGGGAGCTGTTTTTT	CASGASGTGELFF
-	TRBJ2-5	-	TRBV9	TGTGCCAGCAGCCTCCCAAGAGTAGCGCCTGAAACCGGAGAGGGCCAAGAGACCCAGTACTTC	CASSLPRVAPETGEGQETQYF
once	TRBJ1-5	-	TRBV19	TGTGCCAGTAGTATGACGGGGGATCAGCCCCAGCATTTT	CASSMTGDQPQHF
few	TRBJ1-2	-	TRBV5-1	TGCGCCAGCAGCTTGACCTTTTCCGGGAGCAGGGTCAATGGCTACACCTTC	CASSLTFSGSRVNGYTF
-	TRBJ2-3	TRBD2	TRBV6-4	TGTGCCAGCAGCCCGGGACTAGCGGGACGAAAAGATACGCAGTATTTT	CASSPGLAGRKDTQYF
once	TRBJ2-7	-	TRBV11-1	TGTGCCAGCAGACTATCTGGGGTCGGCGGGTACGAGCAGTACTTC	CASRLSGVGGYEQYF
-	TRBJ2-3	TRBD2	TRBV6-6	TGTGCCAGCAGTCTCCGACTAGCGGGAGGGAGCACAGATACGCAGTATTTT	CASSLRLAGGSTDTQYF